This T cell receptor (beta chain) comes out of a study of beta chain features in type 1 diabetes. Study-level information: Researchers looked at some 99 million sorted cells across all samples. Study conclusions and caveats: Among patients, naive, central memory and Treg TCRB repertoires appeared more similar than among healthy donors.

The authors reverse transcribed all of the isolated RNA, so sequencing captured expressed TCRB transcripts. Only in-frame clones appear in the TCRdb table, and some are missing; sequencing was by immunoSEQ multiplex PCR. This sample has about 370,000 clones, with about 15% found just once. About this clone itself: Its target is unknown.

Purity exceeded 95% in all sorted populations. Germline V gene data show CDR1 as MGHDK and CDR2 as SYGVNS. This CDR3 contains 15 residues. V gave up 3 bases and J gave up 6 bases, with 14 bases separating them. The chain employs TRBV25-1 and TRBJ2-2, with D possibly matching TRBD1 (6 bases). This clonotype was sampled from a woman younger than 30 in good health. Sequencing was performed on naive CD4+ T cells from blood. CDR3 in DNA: TGTGCCAGCAGTGATGGACAGATTCTTTCCGGGGAGCTGTTTTTT. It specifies CASSDGQILSGELFF. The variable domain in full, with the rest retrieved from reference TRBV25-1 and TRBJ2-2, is EADIYQTPRYLVIGTGKKITLECSQTMGHDKMYWYQQDPGMELHLIHYSYGVNSTEKGDLSSESTVSRIRTEHFPLTLESARPSHTSQYLCASSDGQILSGELFFGEGSRLTVL.